A single T cell receptor (beta chain) is shown here with its context. The antigen is unknown. Chemo-refractory metastatic non-small-cell lung cancer patients were treated with focal radiation plus CTLA-4 blockade with ipilimumab. This table comes from immunoSEQ multiplex PCR, and its TCRdb copy is limited to in-frame clones, with some not included. Here the sample spans 85,000 to 100,000 clones, around nine tenths being singletons. This entry belongs to a study of radiotherapy plus CTLA-4 blockade in lung cancer. In the study overall: With about a third of patients having disease control, objective responses were seen in 15% to 20%. General study findings and limits: Once radiotherapy plus ipilimumab had been given, TCR clones derived from tumor expanded in blood. Among reported predictors of response, early blood T cell clone dynamics with interferon-beta performed best.

With V trimmed by 3 bases and J by 2 bases, 7 bases remained unmatched. The germline V gene encodes CDR1 SGHNT and CDR2 YENEEA. The CDR3 has 16 residues. This chain links TRBV11-3 with TRBJ2-3, with 8 bases aligning to TRBD2. The clonotype was recovered from a human donor with non-small cell lung cancer that progressed on radiotherapy plus ipilimumab. Sequences were derived from peripheral blood, sampled from a patient treated with radiotherapy plus ipilimumab. The CDR3 nucleotides are TGTGCCAGCAGCTTGCGGCTAGCGGGCCCCACAGATACGCAGTATTTT. This codes for CASSLRLAGPTDTQYF.